This paragraph covers one TCR beta chain sequence. What it binds is unknown. These data originate in a study of OX40 agonist ivuxolimab in advanced cancers. Study at large: Eligibility admitted prior anti-PD-1, anti-PD-L1 or anti-CTLA-4 therapy; roughly 40% had some.

Assay used: immunoSEQ multiplex PCR; TCRdb lists only in-frame clones, some missing. The profile covers roughly 30,000 clones, with 85% to 90% appearing a single time and roughly a third taken by the ten largest. This CDR3 spans 15 amino acids. V lost 2 bases to trimming and J lost 1 base, with 11 bases between them. Per germline, CDR1 LNHNV and CDR2 YYDKDF (reference sequence). General observations from the study: Partial responders at 0.1-3.0 mg/kg had among the lowest clonal expansion. Low normalized T-cell clonal expansion was also seen in some nonresponders.

Source: CD4+ or CD8+ T cells sorted from blood, taken in a trial of the OX40 agonist ivuxolimab. The chain uses TRBV15 and TRBJ1-1; unclear D gene. This TCR was recovered from an adult with an advanced solid tumor such as melanoma, head and neck, liver or kidney cancer. CDR3: CATSRKERPNTEAFF. In nucleotides, the CDR3 is TGTGCCACCAGCAGAAAGGAACGGCCGAACACTGAAGCTTTCTTT.